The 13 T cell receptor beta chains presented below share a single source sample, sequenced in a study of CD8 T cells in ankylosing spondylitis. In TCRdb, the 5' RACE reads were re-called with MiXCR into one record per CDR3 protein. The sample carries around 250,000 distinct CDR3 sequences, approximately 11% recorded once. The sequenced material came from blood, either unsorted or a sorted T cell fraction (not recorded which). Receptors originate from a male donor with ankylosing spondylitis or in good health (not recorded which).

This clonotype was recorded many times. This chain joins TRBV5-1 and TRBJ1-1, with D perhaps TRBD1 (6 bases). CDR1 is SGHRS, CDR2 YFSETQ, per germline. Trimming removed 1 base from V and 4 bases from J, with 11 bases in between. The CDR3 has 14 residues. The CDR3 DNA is TGCGCCAGCAGCTTGTACAGGGATATCACTGAAGCTTTCTTT. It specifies CASSLYRDITEAFF.

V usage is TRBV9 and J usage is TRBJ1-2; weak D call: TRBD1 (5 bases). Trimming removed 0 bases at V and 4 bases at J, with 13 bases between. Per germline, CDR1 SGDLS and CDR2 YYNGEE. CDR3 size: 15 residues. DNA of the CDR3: TGTGCCAGCAGCGTAGGGGGCTACTTCGGCTATGGCTACACCTTC. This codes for CASSVGGYFGYGYTF.

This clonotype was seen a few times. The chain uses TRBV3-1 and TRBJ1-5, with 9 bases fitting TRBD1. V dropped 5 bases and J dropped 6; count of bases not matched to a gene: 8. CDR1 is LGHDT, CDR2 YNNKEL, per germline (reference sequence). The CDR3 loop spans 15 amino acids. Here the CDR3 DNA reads TGTGCCAGCAGCTTTGGACAGGGGAGTGCTCAGCCCCAGCATTTT. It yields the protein CASSFGQGSAQPQHF. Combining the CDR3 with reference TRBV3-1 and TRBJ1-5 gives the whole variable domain DTAVSQTPKYLVTQMGNDKSIKCEQNLGHDTMYWYKQDSKKFLKIMFSYNNKELIINETVPNRFSPKSPDKAHLNLHINSLELGDSAVYFCASSFGQGSAQPQHFGDGTRLSIL.

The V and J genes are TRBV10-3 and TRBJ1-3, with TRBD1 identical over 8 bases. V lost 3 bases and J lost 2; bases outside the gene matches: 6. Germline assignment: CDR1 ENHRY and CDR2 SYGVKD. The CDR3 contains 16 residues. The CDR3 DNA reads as TGTGCCATCAGTGATCCCGGGACAGGAGCTGGAAACACCATATATTTT. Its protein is CAISDPGTGAGNTIYF.

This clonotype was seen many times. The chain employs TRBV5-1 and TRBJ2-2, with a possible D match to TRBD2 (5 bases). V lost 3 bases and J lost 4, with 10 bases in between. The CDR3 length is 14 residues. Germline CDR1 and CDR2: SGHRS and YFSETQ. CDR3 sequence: CASSYPAATGELFF. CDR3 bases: TGCGCCAGCAGCTACCCAGCGGCCACCGGGGAGCTGTTTTTT.

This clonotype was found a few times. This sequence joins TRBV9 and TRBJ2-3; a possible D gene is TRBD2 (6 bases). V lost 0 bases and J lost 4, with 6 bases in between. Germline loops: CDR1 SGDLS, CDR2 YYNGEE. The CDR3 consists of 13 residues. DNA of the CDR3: TGTGCCAGCAGCGTAGCGGGGGCAGATACGCAGTATTTT. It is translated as CASSVAGADTQYF.

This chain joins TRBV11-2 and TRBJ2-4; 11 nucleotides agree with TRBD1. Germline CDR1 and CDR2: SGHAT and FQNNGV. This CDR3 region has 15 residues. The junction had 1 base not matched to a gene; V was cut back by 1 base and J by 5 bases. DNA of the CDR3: TGTGCCAGCAGCTTAGGGGGACAGGGGGAAAACATTCAGTACTTC. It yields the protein CASSLGGQGENIQYF.

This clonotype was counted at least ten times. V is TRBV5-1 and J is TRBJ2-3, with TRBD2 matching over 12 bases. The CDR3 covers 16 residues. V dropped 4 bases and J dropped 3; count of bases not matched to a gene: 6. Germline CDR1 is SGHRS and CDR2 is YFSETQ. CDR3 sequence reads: CASSHSSGGVTDTQYF. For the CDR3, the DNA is TGCGCCAGCAGCCATTCTAGCGGGGGGGTGACAGATACGCAGTATTTT.

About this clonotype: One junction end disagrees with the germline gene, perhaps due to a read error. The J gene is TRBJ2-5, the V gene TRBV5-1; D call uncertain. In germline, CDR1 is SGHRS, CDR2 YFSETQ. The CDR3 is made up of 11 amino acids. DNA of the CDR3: TGCGCCAGGAGCTTGAAAGAGACCCAGTACTTC. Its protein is CARSLKETQYF. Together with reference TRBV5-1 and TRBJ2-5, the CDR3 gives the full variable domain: KAGVTQTPRYLIKTRGQQVTLSCSPISGHRSVSWYQQTPGQGLQFLFEYFSETQRNKGNFPGRFSGRQFSNSRSEMNVSTLELGDSALYLCARSLKETQYFGPGTRLLVL.

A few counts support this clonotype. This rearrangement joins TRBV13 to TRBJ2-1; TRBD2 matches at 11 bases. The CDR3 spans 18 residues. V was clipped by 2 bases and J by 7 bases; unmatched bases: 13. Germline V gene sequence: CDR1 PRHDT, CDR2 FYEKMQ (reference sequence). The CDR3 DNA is TGTGCCAGCAGCTTACAGTATTTAGCGGGAGGGCCTCCGAATGAGCAGTTCTTC. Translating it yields CASSLQYLAGGPPNEQFF.

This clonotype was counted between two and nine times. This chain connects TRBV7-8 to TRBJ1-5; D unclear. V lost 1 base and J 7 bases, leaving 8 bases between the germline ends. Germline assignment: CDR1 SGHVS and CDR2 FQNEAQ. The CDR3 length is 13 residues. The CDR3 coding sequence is TGTGCCAGCAGCTTAGTGGAGATGCAGCCCCAGCATTTT. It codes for CASSLVEMQPQHF.

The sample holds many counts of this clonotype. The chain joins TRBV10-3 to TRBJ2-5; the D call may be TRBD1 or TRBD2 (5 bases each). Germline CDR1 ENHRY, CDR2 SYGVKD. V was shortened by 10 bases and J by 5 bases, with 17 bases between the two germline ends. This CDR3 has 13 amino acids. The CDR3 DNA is TGTGCCACCCTCCATGGGGGTGGGGAGACCCAGTACTTC. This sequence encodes CATLHGGGETQYF.

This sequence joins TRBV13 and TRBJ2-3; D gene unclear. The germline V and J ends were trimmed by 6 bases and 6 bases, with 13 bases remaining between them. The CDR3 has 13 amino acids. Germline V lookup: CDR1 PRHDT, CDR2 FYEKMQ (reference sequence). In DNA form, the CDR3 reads TGTGCCAGCAGACTTAATAGTGCCGATACGCAGTATTTT. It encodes CASRLNSADTQYF.